This T cell receptor (beta chain) appears in the sequencing data of a study of cytomegalovirus exposure and HLA in healthy donors. On the study more broadly: An earlier analysis found 95 million to 140 million unique TCR beta sequences from around 180 million T cells. Findings of the study overall: Presence/absence comparisons presumed near-even sequencing depth among donors.

Of note for this clone: Its antigen remains unknown.

PCR amplification relied on 60 Vbeta primers (plus 13 Jbeta primers). Profiling relied on immunoSEQ multiplex PCR, and the TCRdb table lists in-frame clones only, not all of them. This sample's table has about 54,000 clones. This CDR3 is built from 14 residues. V lost 10 bases to trimming and J lost 1 base, with 16 bases between them. From germline, CDR1 is LNHDA and CDR2 SQIVND (reference sequence). The sequence was collected from a woman aged 40 to 49 in good health and CMV-seronegative. Sequencing was done on a sample of PBMCs. The chain is built from TRBV19 and TRBJ1-2; a possible D gene is TRBD1 (5 bases). CDR3 DNA: TGTGCCACCGCGACCCGGGGGGTTAACTATGGCTACACCTTC. Amino acid sequence: CATATRGVNYGYTF.